This T cell receptor beta chain was identified during a study of CD8 T cells in ankylosing spondylitis. Study results and limitations: What seemed typical of ankylosing spondylitis blood was a TCR beta motif built from several highly homologous variants.

Making the TCR beta libraries involved quantitative 5'-RACE with molecular barcodes. MiXCR was run by TCRdb on the 5' RACE reads, yielding one entry per CDR3 protein. The sample records about 500,000 distinct CDR3 sequences, more than 9.5% being singletons. This clonotype was seen many times. Its antigen is as yet unknown. The sequenced sample was blood, either unsorted or a sorted T cell fraction (not recorded which). The receptor was derived from a male donor with ankylosing spondylitis.

CDR3 sequence reads: CASSRTGVGEQYF. The CDR3 nucleotides read TGCGCCAGCAGCCGAACCGGGGTAGGCGAGCAGTACTTC. The V and J genes are TRBV5-1 and TRBJ2-7, with D maybe TRBD2 (5 bases). CDR3 length: 13 amino acids. The V end lost 4 bases, the J end lost 6 bases, and 14 bases lay between the germline ends. Germline CDR1 reads SGHRS; CDR2 reads YFSETQ.